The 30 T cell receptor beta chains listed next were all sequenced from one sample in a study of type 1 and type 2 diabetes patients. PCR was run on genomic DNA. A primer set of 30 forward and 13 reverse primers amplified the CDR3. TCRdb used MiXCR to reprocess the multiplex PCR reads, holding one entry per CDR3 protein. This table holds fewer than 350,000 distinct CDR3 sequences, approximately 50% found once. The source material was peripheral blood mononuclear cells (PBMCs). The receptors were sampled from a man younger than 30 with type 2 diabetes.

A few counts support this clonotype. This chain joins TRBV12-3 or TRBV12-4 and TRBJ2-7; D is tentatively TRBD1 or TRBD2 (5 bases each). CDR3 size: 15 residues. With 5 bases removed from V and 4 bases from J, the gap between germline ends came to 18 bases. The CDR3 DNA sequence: TGTGCCAGCAGTGTGACATCCGGGACCTCTTACGAGCAGTACTTC. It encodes CASSVTSGTSYEQYF.

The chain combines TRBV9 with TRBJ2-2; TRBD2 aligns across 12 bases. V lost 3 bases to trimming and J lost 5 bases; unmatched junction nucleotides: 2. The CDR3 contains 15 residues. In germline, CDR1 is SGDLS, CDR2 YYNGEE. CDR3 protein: CASSAGLAGTGELFF. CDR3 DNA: TGTGCCAGCAGCGCAGGACTAGCGGGGACCGGGGAGCTGTTTTTT. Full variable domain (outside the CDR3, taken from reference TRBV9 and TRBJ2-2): DSGVTQTPKHLITATGQRVTLRCSPRSGDLSVYWYQQSLDQGLQFLIQYYNGEERAKGNILERFSAQQFPDLHSELNLSSLELGDSALYFCASSAGLAGTGELFFGEGSRLTVL.

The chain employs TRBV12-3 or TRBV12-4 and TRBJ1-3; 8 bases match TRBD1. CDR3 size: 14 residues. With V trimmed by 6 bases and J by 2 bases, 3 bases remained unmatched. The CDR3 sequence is CASRTGAAGNTIYF. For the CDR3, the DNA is TGTGCCAGCAGGACAGGGGCTGCTGGAAACACCATATATTTT.

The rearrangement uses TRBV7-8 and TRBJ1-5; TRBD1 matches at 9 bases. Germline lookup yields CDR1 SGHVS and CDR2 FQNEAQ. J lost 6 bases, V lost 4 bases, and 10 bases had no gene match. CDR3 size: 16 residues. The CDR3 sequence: CASSSGRGQGRQPQHF. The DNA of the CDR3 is TGTGCCAGCAGCTCGGGTCGGGGACAGGGACGTCAGCCCCAGCATTTT.

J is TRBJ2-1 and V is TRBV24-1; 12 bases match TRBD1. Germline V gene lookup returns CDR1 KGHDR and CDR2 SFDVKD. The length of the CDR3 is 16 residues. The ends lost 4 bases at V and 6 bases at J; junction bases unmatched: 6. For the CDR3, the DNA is TGTGCCACCAGTGACCCGGGACAGGGGGCTTTCAATGAGCAGTTCTTC. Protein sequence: CATSDPGQGAFNEQFF.

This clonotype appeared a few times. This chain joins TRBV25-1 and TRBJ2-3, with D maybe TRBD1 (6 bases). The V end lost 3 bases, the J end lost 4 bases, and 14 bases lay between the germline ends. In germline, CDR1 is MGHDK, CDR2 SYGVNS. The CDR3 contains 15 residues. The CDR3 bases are TGTGCCAGCAGTGATCTTTCGGACAGTGCAGATACGCAGTATTTT. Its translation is CASSDLSDSADTQYF. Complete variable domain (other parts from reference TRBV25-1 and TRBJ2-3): EADIYQTPRYLVIGTGKKITLECSQTMGHDKMYWYQQDPGMELHLIHYSYGVNSTEKGDLSSESTVSRIRTEHFPLTLESARPSHTSQYLCASSDLSDSADTQYFGPGTRLTVL.

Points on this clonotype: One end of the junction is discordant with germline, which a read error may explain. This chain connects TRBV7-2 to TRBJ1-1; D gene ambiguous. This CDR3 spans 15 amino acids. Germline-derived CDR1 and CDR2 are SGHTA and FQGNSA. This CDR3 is CASSQDLGRNTEAFF. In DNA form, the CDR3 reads TGCGCCAGCAGCCAAGATCTAGGCCGGAACACTGAAGCTTTCTTT.

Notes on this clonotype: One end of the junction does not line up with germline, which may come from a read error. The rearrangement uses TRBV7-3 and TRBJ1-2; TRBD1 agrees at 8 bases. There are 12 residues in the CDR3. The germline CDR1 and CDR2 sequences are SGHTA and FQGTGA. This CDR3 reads CASSFPGGLVIF. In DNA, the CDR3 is TGTGCCAGCAGCTTCCCAGGGGGCTTGGTTATCTTC.

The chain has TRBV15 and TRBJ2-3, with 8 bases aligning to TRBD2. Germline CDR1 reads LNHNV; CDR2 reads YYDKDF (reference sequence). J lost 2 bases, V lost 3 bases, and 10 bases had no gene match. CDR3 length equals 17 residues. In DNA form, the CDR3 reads TGTGCCACCAGCAGTGACGCTCGGGGGGGACTCACAGATACGCAGTATTTT. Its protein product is CATSSDARGGLTDTQYF.

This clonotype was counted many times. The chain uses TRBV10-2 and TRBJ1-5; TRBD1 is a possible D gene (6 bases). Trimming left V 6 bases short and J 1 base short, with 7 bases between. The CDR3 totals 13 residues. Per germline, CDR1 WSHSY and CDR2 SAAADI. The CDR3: CASSTGSNQPQHF. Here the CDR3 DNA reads TGCGCCAGCAGCACAGGGAGCAATCAGCCCCAGCATTTT.

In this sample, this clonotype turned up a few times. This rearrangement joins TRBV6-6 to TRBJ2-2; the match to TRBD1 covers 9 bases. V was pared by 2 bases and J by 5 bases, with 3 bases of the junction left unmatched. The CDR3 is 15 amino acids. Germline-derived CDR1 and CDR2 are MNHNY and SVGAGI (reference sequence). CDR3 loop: CASSYGTGITGELFF. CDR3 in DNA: TGTGCCAGCAGTTACGGGACAGGGATTACCGGGGAGCTGTTTTTT.

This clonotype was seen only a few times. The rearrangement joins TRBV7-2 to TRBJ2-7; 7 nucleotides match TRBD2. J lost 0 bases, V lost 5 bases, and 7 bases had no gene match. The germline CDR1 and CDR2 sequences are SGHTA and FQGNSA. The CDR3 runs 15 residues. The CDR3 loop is CASSDTGTTSYEQYF. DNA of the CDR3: TGTGCCAGCAGCGATACCGGGACTACCTCCTACGAGCAGTACTTC.

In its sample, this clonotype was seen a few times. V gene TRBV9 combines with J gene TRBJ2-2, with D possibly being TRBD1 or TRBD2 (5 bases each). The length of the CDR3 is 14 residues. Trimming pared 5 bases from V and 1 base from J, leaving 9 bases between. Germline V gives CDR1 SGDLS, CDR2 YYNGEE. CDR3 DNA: TGTGCCAGCAGGACAGCGGTGAACACCGGGGAGCTGTTTTTT. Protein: CASRTAVNTGELFF.

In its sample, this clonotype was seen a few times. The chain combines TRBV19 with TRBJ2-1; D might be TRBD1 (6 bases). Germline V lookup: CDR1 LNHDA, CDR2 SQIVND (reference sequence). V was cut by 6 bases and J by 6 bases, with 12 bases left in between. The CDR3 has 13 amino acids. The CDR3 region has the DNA TGTGCCAGTAGCTTACAGGGCCTCAATGAGCAGTTCTTC. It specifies CASSLQGLNEQFF.

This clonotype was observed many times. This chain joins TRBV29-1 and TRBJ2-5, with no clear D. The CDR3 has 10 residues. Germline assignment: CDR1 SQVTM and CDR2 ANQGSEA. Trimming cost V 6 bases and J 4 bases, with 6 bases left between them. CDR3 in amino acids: CSVERETQYF. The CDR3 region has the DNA TGCAGCGTAGAGAGAGAGACCCAGTACTTC.

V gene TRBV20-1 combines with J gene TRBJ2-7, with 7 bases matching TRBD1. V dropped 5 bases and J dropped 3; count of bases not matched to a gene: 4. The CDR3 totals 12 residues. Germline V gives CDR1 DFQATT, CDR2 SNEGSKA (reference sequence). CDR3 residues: CSAYRDSYEQYF. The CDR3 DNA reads TGCAGTGCTTACCGGGACAGCTACGAGCAGTACTTC.

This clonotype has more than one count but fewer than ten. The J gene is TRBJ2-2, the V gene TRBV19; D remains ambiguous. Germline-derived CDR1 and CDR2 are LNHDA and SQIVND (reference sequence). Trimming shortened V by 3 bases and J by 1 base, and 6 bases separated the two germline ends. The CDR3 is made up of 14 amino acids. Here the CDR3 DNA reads TGTGCCAGTAGTATTAACCGGAACACCGGGGAGCTGTTTTTT. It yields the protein CASSINRNTGELFF.

CDR3 DNA: TGTGCCAGTAGTATTCGTGGGAGTGTAGCTTTCTTT. As protein: CASSIRGSVAFF. This chain joins TRBV19 and TRBJ1-1; unclear D gene. Germline V gene sequence: CDR1 LNHDA, CDR2 SQIVND (reference sequence). V was trimmed by 3 bases and J by 10 bases, leaving 12 bases between them. The CDR3 runs to 12 residues.

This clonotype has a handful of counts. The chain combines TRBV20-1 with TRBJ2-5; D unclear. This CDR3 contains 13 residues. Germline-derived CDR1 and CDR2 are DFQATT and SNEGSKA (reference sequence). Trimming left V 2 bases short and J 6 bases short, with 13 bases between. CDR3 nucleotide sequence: TGCAGTGCTAGAAAGAGTTCCTGGCAGACCCAGTACTTC. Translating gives CSARKSSWQTQYF.

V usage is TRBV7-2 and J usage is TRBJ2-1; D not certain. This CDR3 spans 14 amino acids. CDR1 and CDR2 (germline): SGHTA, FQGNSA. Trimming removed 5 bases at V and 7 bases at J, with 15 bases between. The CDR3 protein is CASSQAKSRNEQFF. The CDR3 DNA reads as TGTGCCAGCAGCCAAGCTAAAAGTCGGAATGAGCAGTTCTTC.

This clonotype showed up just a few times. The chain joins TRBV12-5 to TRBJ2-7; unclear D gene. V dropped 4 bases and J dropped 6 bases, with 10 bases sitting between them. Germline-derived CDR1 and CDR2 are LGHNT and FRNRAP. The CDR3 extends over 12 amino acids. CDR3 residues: CASGYTLLEQYF. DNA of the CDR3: TGTGCTAGTGGTTACACCCTACTCGAGCAGTACTTC.

CDR3 in amino acids: CASLSGPSYEQYF. CDR3 DNA sequence: TGTGCCAGCTTAAGCGGGCCCTCCTACGAGCAGTACTTC. V is TRBV2 and J is TRBJ2-7; D perhaps matches TRBD2 (6 bases). The CDR3 is 13 residues long. Looked up from germline, CDR1 is SNHLY and CDR2 is FYNNEI. Trimming stripped 8 bases from V and 0 bases from J, with 11 bases between.

The CDR3 loop reads CASSKFSAGDEQFF. Here the CDR3 DNA reads TGTGCCAGCAGTAAGTTCTCGGCAGGGGATGAGCAGTTCTTC. The V and J genes are TRBV27 and TRBJ2-1, with a weak D call TRBD1 (6 bases). This CDR3 spans 14 amino acids. Germline CDR1 is MNHEY and CDR2 is SMNVEV (reference sequence). Trimming removed 5 bases at V and 8 bases at J, with 16 bases between.

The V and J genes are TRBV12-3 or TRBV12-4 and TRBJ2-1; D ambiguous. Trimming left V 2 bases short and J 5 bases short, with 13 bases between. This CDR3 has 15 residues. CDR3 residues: CASSLSGGRNNEQFF. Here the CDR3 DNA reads TGTGCCAGCAGTTTATCCGGCGGTAGGAACAATGAGCAGTTCTTC.

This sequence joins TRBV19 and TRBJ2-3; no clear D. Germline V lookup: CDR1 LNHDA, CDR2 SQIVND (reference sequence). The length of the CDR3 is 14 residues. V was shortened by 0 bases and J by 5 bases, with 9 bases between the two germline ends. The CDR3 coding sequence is TGTGCCAGTAGTATAGAGCGCAGTATAGATACGCAGTATTTT. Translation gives CASSIERSIDTQYF.

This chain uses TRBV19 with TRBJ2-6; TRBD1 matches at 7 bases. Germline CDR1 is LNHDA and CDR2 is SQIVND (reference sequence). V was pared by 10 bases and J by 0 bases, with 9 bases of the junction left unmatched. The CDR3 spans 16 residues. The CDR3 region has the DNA TGTGCCACGGAAACGGGACAGCCCTCTGGGGCCAACGTCCTGACTTTC. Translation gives CATETGQPSGANVLTF.

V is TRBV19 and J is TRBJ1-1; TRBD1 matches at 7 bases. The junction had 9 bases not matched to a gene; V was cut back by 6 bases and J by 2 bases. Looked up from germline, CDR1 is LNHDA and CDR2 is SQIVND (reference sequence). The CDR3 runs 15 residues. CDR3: CASSRTGTENTEAFF. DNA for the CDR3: TGTGCCAGTAGCCGAACTGGGACAGAAAACACTGAAGCTTTCTTT.

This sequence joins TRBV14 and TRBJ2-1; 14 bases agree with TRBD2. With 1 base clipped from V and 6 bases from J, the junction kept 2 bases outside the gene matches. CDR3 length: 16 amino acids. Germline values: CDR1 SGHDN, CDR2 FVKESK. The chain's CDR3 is CASSQAGLAGGNEQFF. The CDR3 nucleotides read TGTGCCAGCAGCCAAGCCGGACTAGCGGGAGGCAATGAGCAGTTCTTC. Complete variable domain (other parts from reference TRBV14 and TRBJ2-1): EAGVTQFPSHSVIEKGQTVTLRCDPISGHDNLYWYRRVMGKEIKFLLHFVKESKQDESGMPNNRFLAERTGGTYSTLKVQPAELEDSGVYFCASSQAGLAGGNEQFFGPGTRLTVL.

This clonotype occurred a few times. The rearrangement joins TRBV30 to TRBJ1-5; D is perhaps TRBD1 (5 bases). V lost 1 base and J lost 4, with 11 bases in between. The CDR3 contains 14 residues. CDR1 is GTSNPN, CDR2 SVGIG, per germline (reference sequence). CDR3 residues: CAWSDTQGNQPQHF. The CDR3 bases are TGTGCCTGGAGTGACACGCAGGGAAATCAGCCCCAGCATTTT.

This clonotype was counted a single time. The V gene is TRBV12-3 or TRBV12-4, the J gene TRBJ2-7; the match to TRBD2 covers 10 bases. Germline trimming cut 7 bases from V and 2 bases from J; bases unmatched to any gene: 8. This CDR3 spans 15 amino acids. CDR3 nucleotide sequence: TGTGCCAGCACCGCCGGGACTAGCGCTACCTACGAGCAGTACTTC. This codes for CASTAGTSATYEQYF.